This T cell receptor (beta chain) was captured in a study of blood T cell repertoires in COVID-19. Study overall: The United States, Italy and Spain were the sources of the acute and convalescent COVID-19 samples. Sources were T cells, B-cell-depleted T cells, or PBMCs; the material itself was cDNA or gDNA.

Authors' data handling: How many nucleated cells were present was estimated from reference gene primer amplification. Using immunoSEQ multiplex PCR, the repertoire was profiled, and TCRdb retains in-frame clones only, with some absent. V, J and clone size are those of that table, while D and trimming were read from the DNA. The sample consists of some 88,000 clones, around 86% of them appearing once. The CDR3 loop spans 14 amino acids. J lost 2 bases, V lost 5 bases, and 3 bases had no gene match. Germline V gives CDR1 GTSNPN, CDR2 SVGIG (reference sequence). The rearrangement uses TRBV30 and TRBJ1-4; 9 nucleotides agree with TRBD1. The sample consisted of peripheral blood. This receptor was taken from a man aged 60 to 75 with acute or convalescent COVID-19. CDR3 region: CAWDTGGTNEKLFF. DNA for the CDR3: TGTGCCTGGGATACAGGGGGCACTAATGAAAAACTGTTTTTT.